Presented here are 20 T cell receptor beta chains from one specimen sequenced in a study of prognosis after radiotherapy for stage I lung cancer. Genomic DNA provided the template from which TCR beta CDR3 was amplified by two-round multiplex PCR. Initially, in first-round PCR, primers specific to each TRBV and TRBJ gene were used. TCRdb redid the calling of the multiplex PCR reads with MiXCR, one entry per CDR3 protein. Here the sample spans about 59,000 distinct CDR3 sequences, about 26% being singletons. The specimen was PBMCs, collected before or after stereotactic body radiation therapy (not recorded which). The receptors were sampled from a donor aged 50 or older with non-small cell lung cancer.

The sample holds many counts of this clonotype. The chain recombines TRBV6-2 or TRBV6-3 with TRBJ2-5, with 7 bases aligning to TRBD1. This CDR3 is built from 15 residues. The V gene's germline CDR1 is MNHEY and CDR2 SVGEGT. The J segment lost 0 bases and the V segment lost 5 bases, leaving 6 bases of the junction unmatched. The DNA for the CDR3 is TGTGCCAGCAGTGTTCAGGGGGTCTACCAAGAGACCCAGTACTTC. This translates into CASSVQGVYQETQYF.

Only one count was recorded for this clonotype. A much larger clone lies a single base off, so this may be a read error. The chain employs TRBV6-4 and TRBJ1-1; D uncertain. This CDR3 is 13 amino acids long. Germline V gene lookup returns CDR1 MRHNA and CDR2 SNTAGT. CDR3 nucleotide sequence: TGTGCCAGCAACGGGTTACTTAACAATGAAGCTTTCTTT. This encodes CASNGLLNNEAFF.

This clonotype was seen at least ten times. The chain combines TRBV25-1 with TRBJ2-3, with a weak D call TRBD1 (6 bases). V shed 5 bases and J shed 0 bases, with 12 bases lying between them. Germline CDR1 is MGHDK and CDR2 is SYGVNS. This CDR3 comprises 15 residues. The CDR3 region has the DNA TGTGCCAGCAGTTCCCGACAGGCGAGCACAGATACGCAGTATTTT. Protein sequence: CASSSRQASTDTQYF.

This clonotype came up many times. The chain has TRBV10-3 and TRBJ1-2; D may be TRBD1 (5 bases). V was cut by 3 bases and J by 8 bases, with 22 bases left in between. Germline lookup yields CDR1 ENHRY and CDR2 SYGVKD. CDR3 length: 16 amino acids. The CDR3 sequence: CAISDGLTGTAAGYTF. The CDR3 DNA reads TGTGCCATCAGTGACGGCTTAACCGGGACGGCGGCGGGCTACACCTTC.

In its sample, this clonotype was seen many times. The V call is TRBV12-3 or TRBV12-4, the J call TRBJ2-2, with D perhaps matching TRBD1 (5 bases). The CDR3 contains 12 residues. V shed 6 bases and J shed 7 bases, with 9 bases lying between them. The CDR3 sequence is CASSSGIGELFF. The CDR3 DNA follows: TGTGCCAGCAGCTCAGGGATCGGGGAGCTGTTTTTT.

A remark on this clonotype: This may arise from a read error, as a much more abundant clone is one base away. CDR3 amino acids: CAWSGGKGSNQPQHF. The DNA for the CDR3 is TGTGCCTGGAGTGGGGGGAAGGGGAGCAATCAGCCCCAGCATTTT. The chain combines TRBV30 with TRBJ1-5, with D perhaps matching TRBD1 (5 bases). CDR1 is GTSNPN and CDR2 is SVGIG in the germline V gene (reference sequence). Trimming took 1 base from V and 1 from J, leaving 11 bases between them. The CDR3 totals 15 residues.

In regard to this clonotype: This sequence may be a read error, since a much larger clone differs from it by one base. V and J are TRBV29-1 and TRBJ2-5; 9 bases are shared with TRBD1. The trim removed 5 bases at V and 4 bases at J, leaving 5 bases unmatched. The length of the CDR3 is 13 residues. In germline, CDR1 is SQVTM, CDR2 ANQGSEA. CDR3 nucleotides: TGCAGCGTTCGACAGGGGGGAATAGAGACCCAGTACTTC. This gives the protein CSVRQGGIETQYF.

This clonotype was observed many times. This chain connects TRBV6-1 to TRBJ1-1; no reliable D call. Germline lookup yields CDR1 MNHNS and CDR2 SASEGT. Trimming left V 5 bases short and J 1 base short, with 14 bases between. The CDR3 covers 15 residues. This CDR3 reads CASSLLRDGNTEAFF. CDR3 sequence (DNA): TGTGCCAGCAGTCTCCTGAGGGATGGGAACACTGAAGCTTTCTTT.

This clonotype was detected ten times or more. This chain joins TRBV5-5 and TRBJ2-1; D is perhaps TRBD1 (5 bases). This CDR3 contains 13 residues. Germline V gene sequence: CDR1 SGHKS, CDR2 YYEKEE (reference sequence). Trimming stripped 7 bases from V and 6 bases from J, with 14 bases between. As DNA, the CDR3 is TGTGCCAGCGCCCAGGGATCGGGCAATGAGCAGTTCTTC. Protein: CASAQGSGNEQFF.

This clonotype was observed at least ten times. The rearrangement uses TRBV20-1 and TRBJ1-6; D is possibly TRBD1 (6 bases). From germline, CDR1 is DFQATT and CDR2 SNEGSKA (reference sequence). This CDR3 region has 16 residues. Trimming pared 0 bases from V and 5 bases from J, leaving 14 bases between. The CDR3 spells CSARDSGQTDNSPLHF. The CDR3 DNA is TGCAGTGCTAGAGACTCGGGACAAACCGATAATTCACCCCTCCACTTT.

This clonotype came up many times. The chain has TRBV12-3 or TRBV12-4 and TRBJ2-2; a possible D gene is TRBD2 (5 bases). The CDR3 runs to 14 residues. The V and J ends lost 2 bases and 1 base respectively, with 5 bases between them. The CDR3 region is CASSLRGNTGELFF. Here the CDR3 DNA reads TGTGCCAGCAGTTTACGGGGGAACACCGGGGAGCTGTTTTTT.

As for this clonotype: With only one base between it and a far larger clone, this is likely a read error. The J gene is TRBJ1-5, the V gene TRBV25-1, with D tentatively TRBD1 (6 bases). Trimming removed 6 bases from V and 5 bases from J, with 11 bases in between. This CDR3 contains 13 residues. Germline V gives CDR1 MGHDK, CDR2 SYGVNS. The DNA of the CDR3 is TGTGCCAGCAGGAACAGGGACGATCAGCCCCAGCATTTT. Its translation: CASRNRDDQPQHF.

This clonotype appeared a few times. Given a far larger clone just one base away, this is likely a sequencing read error. V and J are TRBV6-2 or TRBV6-3 and TRBJ2-7; the match to TRBD2 covers 7 bases. This CDR3 has 14 residues. Germline V lookup: CDR1 MNHEY, CDR2 SVGEGT. V lost 5 bases to trimming and J lost 6 bases; unmatched junction nucleotides: 10. Written as DNA, the CDR3 is TGTGCCAGCAGTGTCACTAGCGTGGGGGTCGAGCAGTACTTC. This codes for CASSVTSVGVEQYF.

This clonotype occurred a few times. This chain uses TRBV9 with TRBJ1-2, with D possibly matching TRBD1 (5 bases). Per the germline V gene, CDR1 is SGDLS and CDR2 is YYNGEE. V lost 4 bases and J lost 3, with 19 bases in between. The length of the CDR3 is 16 residues. Here the CDR3 reads CASSPAGAGVDYGYTF. The CDR3 DNA reads TGTGCCAGCAGCCCCGCCGGGGCGGGGGTGGACTATGGCTACACCTTC.

This clonotype has at least ten counts. The chain couples TRBV6-1 to TRBJ1-2; D possibly corresponds to TRBD1 (5 bases). Germline CDR1 and CDR2: MNHNS and SASEGT. V lost 2 bases and J lost 7, with 17 bases in between. The length of the CDR3 is 15 residues. As DNA, the CDR3 is TGTGCCAGCAGTGAAAGGCAGGGCACGGGGGGTGGCTACACCTTC. Its protein product is CASSERQGTGGGYTF.

Ten or more counts support this clonotype. The chain links TRBV12-3 or TRBV12-4 to TRBJ1-5; possible D gene TRBD1, 5 bases. The CDR3 contains 16 residues. Trimming removed 1 base at V and 0 bases at J, with 10 bases between. CDR3: CASSLGGSLSNQPQHF. CDR3 nucleotides: TGTGCCAGCAGTTTAGGGGGCAGCCTTAGCAATCAGCCCCAGCATTTT.

To note about this clonotype: This may stem from a read error, because a much larger clone lies one nucleotide away. The rearrangement joins TRBV4-2 to TRBJ2-5, with TRBD2 matching 11 bases. This CDR3 has 17 residues. Germline V CDR1 and CDR2: LGHNA, YNFKEQ. This CDR3 reads CDSSQDPSASGGQTQYF. The CDR3 coding sequence is TGTGACAGCAGCCAAGATCCCTCCGCTAGCGGGGGGCAGACCCAGTACTTC.

This clonotype was counted many times. The rearrangement joins TRBV7-9 to TRBJ2-3, with 10 bases fitting TRBD2. Germline CDR1 is SEHNR and CDR2 is FQNEAQ (reference sequence). The CDR3 is 16 residues long. The V and J ends lost 5 bases and 3 bases, in that order; junction bases with no gene match: 8. The CDR3 DNA follows: TGTGCCAGCAGCGTCTCACTAGCGGGGTCGACAGATACGCAGTATTTT. It specifies CASSVSLAGSTDTQYF.

This clonotype occurred many times. The V call is TRBV2, the J call TRBJ2-7, with D possibly matching TRBD1 (6 bases). The germline gives CDR1 SNHLY, CDR2 FYNNEI. The ends were cut back, 8 bases at V and 4 bases at J, with 12 bases in the middle. The length of the CDR3 is 12 residues. The DNA of the CDR3 is TGTGCCAGCCGTTTACAGGGTTACGAGCAGTACTTC. This encodes CASRLQGYEQYF. Full variable domain (remainder filled in from reference TRBV2 and TRBJ2-7): EPEVTQTPSHQVTQMGQEVILRCVPISNHLYFYWYRQILGQKVEFLVSFYNNEISEKSEIFDDQFSVERPDGSNFTLKIRSTKLEDSAMYFCASRLQGYEQYFGPGTRLTVT.

The V call is TRBV4-3, the J call TRBJ2-1, with 11 bases lining up with TRBD2. The CDR3 sequence is 16 residues long. CDR1 and CDR2 (germline): LGHNA, YSLEER. The ends lost 4 bases at V and 5 bases at J; junction bases unmatched: 7. The DNA for the CDR3 is TGCGCCAGCAGCCGGCGACTAGCGGGGCTACACAATGAGCAGTTCTTC. This sequence encodes CASSRRLAGLHNEQFF.